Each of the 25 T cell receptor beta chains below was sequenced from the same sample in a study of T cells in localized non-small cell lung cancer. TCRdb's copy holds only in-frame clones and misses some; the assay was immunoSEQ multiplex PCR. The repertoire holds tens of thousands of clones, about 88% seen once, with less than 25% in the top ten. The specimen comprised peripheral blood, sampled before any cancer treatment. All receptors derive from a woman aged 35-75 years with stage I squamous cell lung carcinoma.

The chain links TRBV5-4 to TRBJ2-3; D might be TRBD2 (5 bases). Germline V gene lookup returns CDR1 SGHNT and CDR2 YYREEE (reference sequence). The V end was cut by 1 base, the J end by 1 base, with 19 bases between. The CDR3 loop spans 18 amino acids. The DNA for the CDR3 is TGTGCCAGCAGCTTGTCCTCAAGAGGGTTTTTGGGCACAGATACGCAGTATTTT. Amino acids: CASSLSSRGFLGTDTQYF.

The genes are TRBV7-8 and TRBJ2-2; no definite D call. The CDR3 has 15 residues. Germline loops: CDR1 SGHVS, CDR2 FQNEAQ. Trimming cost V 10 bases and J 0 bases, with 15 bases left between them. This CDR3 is CATQKNVANTGELFF. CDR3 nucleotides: TGTGCCACCCAGAAAAACGTAGCGAACACCGGGGAGCTGTTTTTT.

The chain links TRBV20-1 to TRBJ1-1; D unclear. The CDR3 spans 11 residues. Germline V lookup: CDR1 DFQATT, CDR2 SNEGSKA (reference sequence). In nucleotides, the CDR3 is TGCCCGGGCCCTATGAACACTGAAGCTTTCTTT. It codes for CPGPMNTEAFF.

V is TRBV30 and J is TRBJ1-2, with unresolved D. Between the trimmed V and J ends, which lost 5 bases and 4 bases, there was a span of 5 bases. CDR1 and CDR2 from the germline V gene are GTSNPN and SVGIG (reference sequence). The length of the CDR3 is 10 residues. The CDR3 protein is CAWGSYGYTF. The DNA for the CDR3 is TGTGCCTGGGGGAGCTATGGCTACACCTTC.

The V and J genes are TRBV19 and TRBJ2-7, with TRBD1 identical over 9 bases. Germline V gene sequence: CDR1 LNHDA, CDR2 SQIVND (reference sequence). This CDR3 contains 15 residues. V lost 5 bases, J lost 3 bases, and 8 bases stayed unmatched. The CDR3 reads CASSLGTGRNYEQYF. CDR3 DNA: TGTGCCAGTAGTCTCGGGACAGGGAGGAACTACGAGCAGTACTTC.

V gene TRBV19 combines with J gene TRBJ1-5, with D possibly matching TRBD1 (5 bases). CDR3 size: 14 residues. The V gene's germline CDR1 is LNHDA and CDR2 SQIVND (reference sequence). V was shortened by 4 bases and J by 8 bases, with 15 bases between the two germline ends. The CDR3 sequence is CASSTRGERKPQHF. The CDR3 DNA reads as TGTGCCAGTAGTACCCGAGGGGAAAGGAAGCCCCAGCATTTT.

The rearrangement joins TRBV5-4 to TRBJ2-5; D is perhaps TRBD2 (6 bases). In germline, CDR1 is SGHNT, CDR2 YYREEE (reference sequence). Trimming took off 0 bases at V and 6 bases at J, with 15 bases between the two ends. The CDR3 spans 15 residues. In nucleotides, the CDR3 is TGTGCCAGCAGCTTGGGGCTAGGTGCGGGGAAGACCCAGTACTTC. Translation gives CASSLGLGAGKTQYF.

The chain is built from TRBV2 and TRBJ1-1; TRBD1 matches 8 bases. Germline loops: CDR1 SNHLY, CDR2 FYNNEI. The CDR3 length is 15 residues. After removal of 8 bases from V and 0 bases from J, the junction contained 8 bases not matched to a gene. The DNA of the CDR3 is TGTGCCAGCGAAAGACAGGGGCCATTGAACACTGAAGCTTTCTTT. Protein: CASERQGPLNTEAFF.

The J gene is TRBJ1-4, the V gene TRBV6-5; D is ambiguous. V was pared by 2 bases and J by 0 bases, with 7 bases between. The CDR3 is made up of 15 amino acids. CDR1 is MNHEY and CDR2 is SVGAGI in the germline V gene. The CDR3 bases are TGTGCCAGCAGTTACGACGGTCCAACTAATGAAAAACTGTTTTTT. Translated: CASSYDGPTNEKLFF.

In DNA, the CDR3 is TGTGCCAGTAGTGTAGCGGGGATAGGGGCCAACGTCCTGACTTTC. As protein: CASSVAGIGANVLTF. The J gene is TRBJ2-6, the V gene TRBV19, with 8 bases aligning to TRBD2. Germline values: CDR1 LNHDA, CDR2 SQIVND (reference sequence). V was pared by 5 bases and J by 4 bases, with 4 bases of the junction left unmatched. There are 15 residues in the CDR3.

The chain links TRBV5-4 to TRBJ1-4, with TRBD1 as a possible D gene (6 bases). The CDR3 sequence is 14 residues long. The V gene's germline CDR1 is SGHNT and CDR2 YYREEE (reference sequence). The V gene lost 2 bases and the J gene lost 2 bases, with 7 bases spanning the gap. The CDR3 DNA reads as TGTGCCAGCAGCTTAGGGGGGACTAATGAAAAACTGTTTTTT. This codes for CASSLGGTNEKLFF. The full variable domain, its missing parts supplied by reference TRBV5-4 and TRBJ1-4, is ETGVTQSPTHLIKTRGQQVTLRCSSQSGHNTVSWYQQALGQGPQFIFQYYREEENGRGNFPPRFSGLQFPNYSSELNVNALELDDSALYLCASSLGGTNEKLFFGSGTQLSVL.

CDR3 sequence reads: CASSTGSLSPQPQHF. The CDR3 DNA sequence: TGTGCCAGCAGTACCGGGTCCCTAAGTCCGCAGCCCCAGCATTTT. This sequence joins TRBV13 and TRBJ1-5; D is unresolved. The germline gives CDR1 PRHDT, CDR2 FYEKMQ (reference sequence). The length of the CDR3 is 15 residues. Trimming cost V 6 bases and J 7 bases, with 19 bases left between them.

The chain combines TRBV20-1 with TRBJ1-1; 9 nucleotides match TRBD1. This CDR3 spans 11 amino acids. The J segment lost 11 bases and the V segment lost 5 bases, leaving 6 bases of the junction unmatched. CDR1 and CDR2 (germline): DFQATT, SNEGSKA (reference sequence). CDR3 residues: CSADSGTGAFF. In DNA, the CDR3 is TGCAGTGCTGACTCCGGGACAGGGGCTTTCTTT.

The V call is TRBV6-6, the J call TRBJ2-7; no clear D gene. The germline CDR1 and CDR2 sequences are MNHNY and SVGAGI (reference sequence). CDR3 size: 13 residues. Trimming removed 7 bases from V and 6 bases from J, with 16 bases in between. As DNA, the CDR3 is TGTGCCAGCACCCTCCAATACCTAGGCGAGCAGTACTTC. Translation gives CASTLQYLGEQYF.

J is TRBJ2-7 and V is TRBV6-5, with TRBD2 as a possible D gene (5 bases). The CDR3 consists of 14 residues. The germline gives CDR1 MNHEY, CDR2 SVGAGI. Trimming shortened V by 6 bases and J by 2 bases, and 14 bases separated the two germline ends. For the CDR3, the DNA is TGTGCCAGCAGGAAACAAGGAGGTGCCTACGAGCAGTACTTC. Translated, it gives CASRKQGGAYEQYF.

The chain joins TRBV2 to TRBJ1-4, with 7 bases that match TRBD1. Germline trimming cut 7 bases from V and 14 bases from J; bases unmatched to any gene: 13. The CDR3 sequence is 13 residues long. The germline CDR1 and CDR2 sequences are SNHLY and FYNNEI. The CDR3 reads CASKGQSFVSLFF. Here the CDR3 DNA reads TGTGCCAGCAAGGGACAGTCGTTCGTGTCGCTGTTTTTT.

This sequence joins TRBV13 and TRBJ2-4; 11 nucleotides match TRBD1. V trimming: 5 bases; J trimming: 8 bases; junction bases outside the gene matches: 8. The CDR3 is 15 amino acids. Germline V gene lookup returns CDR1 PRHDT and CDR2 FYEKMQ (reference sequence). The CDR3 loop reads CASSPGTGGKDIQYF. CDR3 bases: TGTGCCAGCAGCCCCGGGACAGGGGGTAAGGACATTCAGTACTTC. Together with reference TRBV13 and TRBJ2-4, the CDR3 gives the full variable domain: AAGVIQSPRHLIKEKRETATLKCYPIPRHDTVYWYQQGPGQDPQFLISFYEKMQSDKGSIPDRFSAQQFSDYHSELNMSSLELGDSALYFCASSPGTGGKDIQYFGAGTRLSVL.

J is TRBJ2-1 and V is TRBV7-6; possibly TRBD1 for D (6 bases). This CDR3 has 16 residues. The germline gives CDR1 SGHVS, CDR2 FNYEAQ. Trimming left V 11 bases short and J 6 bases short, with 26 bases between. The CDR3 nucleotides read TGTGCCTCTGGGCCAGGGGCGATTTCCGGCGCCAATGAGCAGTTCTTC. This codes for CASGPGAISGANEQFF.

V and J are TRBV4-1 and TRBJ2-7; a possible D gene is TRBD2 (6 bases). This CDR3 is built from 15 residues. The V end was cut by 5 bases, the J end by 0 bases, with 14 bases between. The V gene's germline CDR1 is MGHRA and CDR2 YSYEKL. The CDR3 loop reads CASSFRDSSSYEQYF. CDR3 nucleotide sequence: TGCGCCAGCAGCTTCCGGGACTCAAGCTCCTACGAGCAGTACTTC.

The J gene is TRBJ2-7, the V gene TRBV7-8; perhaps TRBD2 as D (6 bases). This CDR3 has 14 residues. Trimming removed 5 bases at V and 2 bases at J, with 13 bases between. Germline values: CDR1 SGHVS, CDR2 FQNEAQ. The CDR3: CASSISPGAYEQYF. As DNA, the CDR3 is TGTGCCAGCAGCATTTCCCCGGGAGCCTACGAGCAGTACTTC. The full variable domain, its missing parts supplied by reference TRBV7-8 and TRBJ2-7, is GAGVSQSPRYKVAKRGQDVALRCDPISGHVSLFWYQQALGQGPEFLTYFQNEAQLDKSGLPSDRFFAERPEGSVSTLKIQRTQQEDSAVYLCASSISPGAYEQYFGPGTRLTVT.

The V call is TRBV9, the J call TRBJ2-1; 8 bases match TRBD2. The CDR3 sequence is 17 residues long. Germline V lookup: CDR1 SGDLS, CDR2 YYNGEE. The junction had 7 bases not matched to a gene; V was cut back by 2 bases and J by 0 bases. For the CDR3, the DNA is TGTGCCAGCAGCGTCGGGGGGGATTTTAGCTCCTACAATGAGCAGTTCTTC. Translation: CASSVGGDFSSYNEQFF.

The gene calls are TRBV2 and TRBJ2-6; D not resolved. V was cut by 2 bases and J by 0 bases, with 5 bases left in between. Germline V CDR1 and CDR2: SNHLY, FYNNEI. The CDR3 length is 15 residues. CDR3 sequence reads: CASSERRSGANVLTF. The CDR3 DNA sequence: TGTGCCAGCAGTGAAAGGCGCTCTGGGGCCAACGTCCTGACTTTC. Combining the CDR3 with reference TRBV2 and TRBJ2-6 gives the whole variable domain EPEVTQTPSHQVTQMGQEVILRCVPISNHLYFYWYRQILGQKVEFLVSFYNNEISEKSEIFDDQFSVERPDGSNFTLKIRSTKLEDSAMYFCASSERRSGANVLTFGAGSRLTVL.

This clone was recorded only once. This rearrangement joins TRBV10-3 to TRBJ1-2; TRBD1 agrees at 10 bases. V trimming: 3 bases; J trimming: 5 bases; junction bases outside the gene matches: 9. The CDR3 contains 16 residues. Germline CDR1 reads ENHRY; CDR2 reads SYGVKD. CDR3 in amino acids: CAISEEGDRGGYGYTF. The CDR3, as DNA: TGTGCCATCAGTGAAGAAGGGGACAGGGGAGGGTATGGCTACACCTTC.

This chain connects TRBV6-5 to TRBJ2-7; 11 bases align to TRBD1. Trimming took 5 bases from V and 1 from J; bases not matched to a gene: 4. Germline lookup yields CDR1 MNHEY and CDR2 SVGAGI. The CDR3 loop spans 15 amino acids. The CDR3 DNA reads TGTGCCAGCAGTCGGGACAGGGGGGGATCCTACGAGCAGTACTTC. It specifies CASSRDRGGSYEQYF.

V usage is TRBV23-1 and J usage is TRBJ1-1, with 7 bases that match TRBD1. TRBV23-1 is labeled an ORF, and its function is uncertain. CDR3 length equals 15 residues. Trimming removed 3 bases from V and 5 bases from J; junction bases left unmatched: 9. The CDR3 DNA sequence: TGCGCCAGCAGTCAGAATAGACAGGGAGAAACTGAAGCTTTCTTT. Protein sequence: CASSQNRQGETEAFF.